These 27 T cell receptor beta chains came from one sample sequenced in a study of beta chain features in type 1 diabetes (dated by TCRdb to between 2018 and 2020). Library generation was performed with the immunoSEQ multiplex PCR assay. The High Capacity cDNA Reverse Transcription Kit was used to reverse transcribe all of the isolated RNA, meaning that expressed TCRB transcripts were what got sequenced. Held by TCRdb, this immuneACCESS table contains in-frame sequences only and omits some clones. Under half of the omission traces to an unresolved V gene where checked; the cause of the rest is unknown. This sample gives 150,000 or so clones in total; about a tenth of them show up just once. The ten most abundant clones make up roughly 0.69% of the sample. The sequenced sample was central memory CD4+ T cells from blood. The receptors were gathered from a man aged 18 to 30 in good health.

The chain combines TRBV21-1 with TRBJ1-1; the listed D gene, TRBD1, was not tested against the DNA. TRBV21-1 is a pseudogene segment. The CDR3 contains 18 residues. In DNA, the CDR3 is TGTGCCAGCAGCCACGGCCGGGACAGGGGAGACATGAACACTGAAGCTTTCTTT. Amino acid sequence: CASSHGRDRGDMNTEAFF.

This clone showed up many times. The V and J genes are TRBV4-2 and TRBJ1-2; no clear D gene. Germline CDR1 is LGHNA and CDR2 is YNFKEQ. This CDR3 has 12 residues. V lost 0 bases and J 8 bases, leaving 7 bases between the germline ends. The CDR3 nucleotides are TGTGCCAGCAGCCAAGAACAAAGAGGCTACACCTTC. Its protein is CASSQEQRGYTF.

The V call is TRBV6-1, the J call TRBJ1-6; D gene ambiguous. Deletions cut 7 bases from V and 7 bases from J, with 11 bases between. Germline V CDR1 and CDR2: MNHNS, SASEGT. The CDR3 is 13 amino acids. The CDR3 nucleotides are TGTGCCAGCATGAGGGCAGGAAATTCACCCCTCCACTTT. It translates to CASMRAGNSPLHF.

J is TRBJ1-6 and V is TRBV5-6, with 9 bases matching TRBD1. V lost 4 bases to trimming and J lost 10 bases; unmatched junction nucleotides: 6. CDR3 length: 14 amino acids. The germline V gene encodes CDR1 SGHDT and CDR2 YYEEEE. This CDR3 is CASSPTGGKSPLHF. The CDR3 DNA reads TGTGCCAGCAGCCCAACAGGGGGCAAGTCACCCCTCCACTTT. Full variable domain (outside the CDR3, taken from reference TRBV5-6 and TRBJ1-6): DAGVTQSPTHLIKTRGQQVTLRCSPKSGHDTVSWYQQALGQGPQFIFQYYEEEERQRGNFPDRFSGHQFPNYSSELNVNALLLGDSALYLCASSPTGGKSPLHFGNGTRLTVT.

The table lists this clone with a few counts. CDR3 amino acids: CASRRGTDPYGYTF. CDR3 nucleotides: TGTGCCAGCAGGCGCGGCACGGATCCCTATGGCTACACCTTC. The chain is built from TRBV7-2 and TRBJ1-2, with D hard to call. Germline CDR1 and CDR2: SGHTA and FQGNSA. CDR3 length: 14 residues. V lost 6 bases, J lost 4 bases, and 15 bases lay in between.

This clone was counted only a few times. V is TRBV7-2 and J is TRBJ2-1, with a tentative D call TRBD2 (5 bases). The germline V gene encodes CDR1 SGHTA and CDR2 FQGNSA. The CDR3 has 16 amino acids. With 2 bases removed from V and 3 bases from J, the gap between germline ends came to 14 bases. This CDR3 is CASSLFVGDYYNEQFF. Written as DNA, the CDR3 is TGTGCCAGCAGCTTATTTGTGGGAGATTACTACAATGAGCAGTTCTTC.

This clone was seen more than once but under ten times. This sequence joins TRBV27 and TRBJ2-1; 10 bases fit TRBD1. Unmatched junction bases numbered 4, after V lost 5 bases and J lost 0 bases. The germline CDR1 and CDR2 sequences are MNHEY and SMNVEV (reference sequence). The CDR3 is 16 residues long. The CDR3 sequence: CASSHRDRGSYNEQFF. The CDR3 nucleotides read TGTGCCAGCAGTCATCGGGACAGGGGCTCCTACAATGAGCAGTTCTTC.

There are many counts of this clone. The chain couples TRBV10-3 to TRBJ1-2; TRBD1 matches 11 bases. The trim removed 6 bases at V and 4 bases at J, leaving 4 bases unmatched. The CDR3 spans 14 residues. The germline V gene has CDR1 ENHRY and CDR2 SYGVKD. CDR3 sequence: CAISGGTGGYGYTF. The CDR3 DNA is TGTGCCATCAGCGGAGGGACAGGGGGCTATGGCTACACCTTC.

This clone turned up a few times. In nucleotides, the CDR3 is TGTGCCAGCAGCTTGGGGAGGGAAGGATGGACTGAAGCTTTCTTT. It codes for CASSLGREGWTEAFF. This chain joins TRBV4-2 and TRBJ1-1, with D hard to call. The CDR3 is 15 residues long. V was pared by 5 bases and J by 5 bases, with 18 bases between. Germline-derived CDR1 and CDR2 are LGHNA and YNFKEQ.

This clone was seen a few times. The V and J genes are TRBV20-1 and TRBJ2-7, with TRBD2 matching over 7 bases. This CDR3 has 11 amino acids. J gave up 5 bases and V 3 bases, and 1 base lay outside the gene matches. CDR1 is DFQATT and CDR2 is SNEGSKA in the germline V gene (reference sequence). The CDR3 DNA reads TGCAGTGCTAGTACTAGCGACGAGCAGTACTTC. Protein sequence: CSASTSDEQYF.

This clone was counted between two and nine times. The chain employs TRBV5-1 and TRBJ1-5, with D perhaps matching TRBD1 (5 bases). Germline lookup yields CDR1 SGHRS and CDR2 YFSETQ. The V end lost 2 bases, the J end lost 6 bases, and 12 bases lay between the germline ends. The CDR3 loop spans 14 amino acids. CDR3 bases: TGCGCCAGCAGCTTTAGTGGGGGAGGTCAGCCCCAGCATTTT. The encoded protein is CASSFSGGGQPQHF.

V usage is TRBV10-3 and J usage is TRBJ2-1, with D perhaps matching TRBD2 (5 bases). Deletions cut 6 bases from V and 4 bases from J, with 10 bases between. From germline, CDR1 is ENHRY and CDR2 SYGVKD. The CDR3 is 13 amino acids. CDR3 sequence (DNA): TGTGCCATCAGCCTAGCTTTATACAATGAGCAGTTCTTC. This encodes CAISLALYNEQFF.

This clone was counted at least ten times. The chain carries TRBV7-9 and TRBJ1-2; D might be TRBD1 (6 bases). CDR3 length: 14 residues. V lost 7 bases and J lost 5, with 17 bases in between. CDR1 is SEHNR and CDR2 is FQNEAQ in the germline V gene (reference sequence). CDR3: CASMPGQGFYGYTF. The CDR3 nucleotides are TGTGCCAGCATGCCGGGGCAGGGGTTTTATGGCTACACCTTC.

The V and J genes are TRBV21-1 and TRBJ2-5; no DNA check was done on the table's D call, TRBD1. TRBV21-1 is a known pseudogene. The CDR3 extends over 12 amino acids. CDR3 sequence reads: CASVGQQETQYF. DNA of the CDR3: TGTGCCAGCGTGGGACAGCAAGAGACCCAGTACTTC.

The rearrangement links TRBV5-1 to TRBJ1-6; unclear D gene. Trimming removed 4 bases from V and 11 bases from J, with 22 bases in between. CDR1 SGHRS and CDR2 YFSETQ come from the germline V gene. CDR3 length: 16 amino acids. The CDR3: CASSDLGPRDGPPLHF. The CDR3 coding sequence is TGCGCCAGCAGCGACTTGGGTCCTCGCGACGGTCCACCCCTCCACTTT.

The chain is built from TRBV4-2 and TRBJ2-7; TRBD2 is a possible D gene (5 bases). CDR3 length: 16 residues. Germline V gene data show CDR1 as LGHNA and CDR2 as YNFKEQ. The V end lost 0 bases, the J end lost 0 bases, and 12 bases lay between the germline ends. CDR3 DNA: TGTGCCAGCAGCCAAGATCCCGCTAGCCACTCCTACGAGCAGTACTTC. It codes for CASSQDPASHSYEQYF.

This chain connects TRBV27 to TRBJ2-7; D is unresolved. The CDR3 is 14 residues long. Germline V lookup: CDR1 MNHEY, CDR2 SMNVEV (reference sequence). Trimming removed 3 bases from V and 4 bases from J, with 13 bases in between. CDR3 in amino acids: CASSFTATRYEQYF. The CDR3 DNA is TGTGCCAGCAGTTTTACTGCCACCCGATACGAGCAGTACTTC.

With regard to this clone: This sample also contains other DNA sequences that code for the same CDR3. DNA for the CDR3: TGTGCCAGCAGTTACAGGGGCCAAGAGACCCAGTACTTC. Translation: CASSYRGQETQYF. The chain couples TRBV6-5 to TRBJ2-5, with D perhaps matching TRBD1 (5 bases). CDR1 and CDR2 (germline): MNHEY, SVGAGI. Trimming cost V 2 bases and J 1 base, with 5 bases left between them. This CDR3 has 13 amino acids.

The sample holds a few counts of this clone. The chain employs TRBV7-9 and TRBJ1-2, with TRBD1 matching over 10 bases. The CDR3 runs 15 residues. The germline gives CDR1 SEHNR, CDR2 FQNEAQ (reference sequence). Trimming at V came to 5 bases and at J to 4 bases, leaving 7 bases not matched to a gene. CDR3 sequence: CASSPTGGLTYGYTF. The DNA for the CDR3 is TGTGCCAGCAGCCCGACAGGGGGCCTCACCTATGGCTACACCTTC.

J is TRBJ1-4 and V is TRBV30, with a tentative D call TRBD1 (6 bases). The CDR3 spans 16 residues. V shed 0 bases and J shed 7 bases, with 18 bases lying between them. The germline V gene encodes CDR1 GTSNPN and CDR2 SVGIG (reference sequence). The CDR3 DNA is TGTGCCTGGAGTGTACAGGGTCTAAGAAGAGGTGAAAAACTGTTTTTT. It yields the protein CAWSVQGLRRGEKLFF.

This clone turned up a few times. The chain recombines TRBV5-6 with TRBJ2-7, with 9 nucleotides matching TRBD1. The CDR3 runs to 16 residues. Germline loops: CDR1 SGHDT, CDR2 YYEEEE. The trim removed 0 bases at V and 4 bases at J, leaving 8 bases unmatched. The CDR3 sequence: CASSLAYRDREYEQYF. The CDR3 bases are TGTGCCAGCAGCTTGGCGTACCGGGACAGGGAGTACGAGCAGTACTTC.

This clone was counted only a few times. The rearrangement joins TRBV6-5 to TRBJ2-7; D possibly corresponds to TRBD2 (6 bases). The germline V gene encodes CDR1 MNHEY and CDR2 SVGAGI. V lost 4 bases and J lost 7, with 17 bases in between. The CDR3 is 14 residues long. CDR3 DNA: TGTGCCAGCAGTTTTGGCCGGGGGTATCGGGAGCAGTACTTC. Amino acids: CASSFGRGYREQYF.

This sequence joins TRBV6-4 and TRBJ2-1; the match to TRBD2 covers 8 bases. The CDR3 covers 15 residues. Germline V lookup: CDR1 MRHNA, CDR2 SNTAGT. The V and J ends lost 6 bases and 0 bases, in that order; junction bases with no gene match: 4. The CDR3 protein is CASSEGLVSYNEQFF. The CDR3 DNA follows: TGTGCCAGCAGCGAGGGACTAGTCTCCTACAATGAGCAGTTCTTC.

The CDR3 loop reads CAISEAYGTDSNTF. CDR3 sequence (DNA): TGTGCCATCAGTGAGGCCTACGGGACAGACAGTAACACCTTC. V usage is TRBV10-3 and J usage is TRBJ1-2, with 7 bases lining up with TRBD1. The CDR3 loop spans 14 amino acids. The J segment lost 12 bases and the V segment lost 2 bases, leaving 12 bases of the junction unmatched. The germline V gene has CDR1 ENHRY and CDR2 SYGVKD.

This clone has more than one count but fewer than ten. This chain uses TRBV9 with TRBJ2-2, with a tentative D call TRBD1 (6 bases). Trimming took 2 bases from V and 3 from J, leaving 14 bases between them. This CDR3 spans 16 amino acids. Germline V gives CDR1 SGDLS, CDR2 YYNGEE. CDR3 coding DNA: TGTGCCAGCAGCGTGGGGGCAGGGCGGGACACCGGGGAGCTGTTTTTT. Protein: CASSVGAGRDTGELFF. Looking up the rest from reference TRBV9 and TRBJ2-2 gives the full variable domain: DSGVTQTPKHLITATGQRVTLRCSPRSGDLSVYWYQQSLDQGLQFLIQYYNGEERAKGNILERFSAQQFPDLHSELNLSSLELGDSALYFCASSVGAGRDTGELFFGEGSRLTVL.

The CDR3 DNA is TGTGCCAGCAGGGCGCTCGGGGGGGTGGATGAGCAGTTCTTC. Translated, it gives CASRALGGVDEQFF. V is TRBV2 and J is TRBJ2-1; 8 positions match TRBD2. With V trimmed by 6 bases and J by 8 bases, 9 bases remained unmatched. Germline V CDR1 and CDR2: SNHLY, FYNNEI. The CDR3 is 14 amino acids.

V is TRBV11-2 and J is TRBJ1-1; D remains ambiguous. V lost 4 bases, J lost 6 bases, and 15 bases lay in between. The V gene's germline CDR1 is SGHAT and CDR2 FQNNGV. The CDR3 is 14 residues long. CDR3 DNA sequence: TGTGCCAGCAGCTCTGTCGGGGTCGCCGCTGAAGCTTTCTTT. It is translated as CASSSVGVAAEAFF.